Listed below are T cell receptor beta chains from one sample, sequenced in a study of T cell responses to AZD1222 COVID-19 vaccine. TCRdb keeps only in-frame clones here, not all; method: immunoSEQ multiplex PCR. Here the sample spans around 130,000 clones, roughly 92% being singletons. The source was peripheral blood, collected on day 0 of AZD1222 vaccination. Receptor source: an adult in good health. The CDR3 runs from the conserved cysteine through the conserved F or W. Each record gives: J gene, D gene, clone size, V gene, CDR3 DNA, CDR3 protein. D genes are given only for firm matches. Part of the rows lack a size; the others show once, few, many or a class for expanded clones.

TRBJ2-3 NA NA TRBV18 TGTGCCAGCTCGCCCCCTCCCACAGATACGCAGTATTTT CASSPPPTDTQYF
TRBJ1-2 NA NA TRBV10-3 TGTGCCATCAATCCGACCGGGGGGACCTATGGCTACACCTTC CAINPTGGTYGYTF
TRBJ2-7 TRBD2 NA TRBV7-9 TGTGCCAGCAGCCTGGGACTAGCGGGAGCCTACGAGCAGTACTTC CASSLGLAGAYEQYF
TRBJ2-1 TRBD2 NA TRBV9 TGTGCCAGCAGCGGCTGGGGACTAGCGGGAATGACCTCCTACAATGAGCAGTTCTTC CASSGWGLAGMTSYNEQFF
TRBJ1-3 TRBD1 NA TRBV6-5 TGTGCCAGCAGCTACAGGGGCTCTGGAAACACCATATATTTT CASSYRGSGNTIYF
TRBJ2-3 NA NA TRBV7-8 TGTGCCAGCAGCGGGGGGGGGCCCACAGATACGCAGTATTTT CASSGGGPTDTQYF
TRBJ2-1 TRBD2 NA TRBV4-2 TGTGCCAGCAGCCAGGCTAGCGGAGGCTCCTACAATGAGCAGTTCTTC CASSQASGGSYNEQFF
TRBJ1-1 NA NA TRBV6-6 TGTGCCAGCAGTTCCACGGGGTGGGGAGAAGCTTTCTTT CASSSTGWGEAFF
TRBJ2-2 TRBD1 NA TRBV24-1 TGTGCCACGGAGGGACAGGGGAACACCGGGGAGCTGTTTTTT CATEGQGNTGELFF
TRBJ1-2 TRBD1 NA TRBV19 TGTGCCAGTAGCCAGGGGGGACATGGCTACACCTTC CASSQGGHGYTF
TRBJ2-1 NA NA TRBV19 TGTGCCAGTAGGGGGTGGAATGAGCAGTTCTTC CASRGWNEQFF
TRBJ2-1 NA NA TRBV10-3 TGTGCCATCAGTGAGGAGATGAGCTCCTACAATGAGCAGTTCTTC CAISEEMSSYNEQFF
TRBJ1-2 NA NA TRBV9 TGTGCCAGCAGCCTTGAGGGGGAACTCTATGGCTACACCTTC CASSLEGELYGYTF
TRBJ1-1 NA NA TRBV19 TGTGCCAGTAGGATAGGACCGTCTGGAAAAGCTTTCTTT CASRIGPSGKAFF
TRBJ2-3 TRBD2 once TRBV30 TGTGCCTGGAGTCTCCCGTTAGCGGGTACCTACTCCACAGATACGCAGTATTTT CAWSLPLAGTYSTDTQYF
TRBJ2-7 TRBD2 NA TRBV9 TGTGCCAGCAGCGTAGGAGACGCAACTAGCGGGCAGTACTTC CASSVGDATSGQYF
TRBJ2-7 NA NA TRBV7-2 TGTGCCAGCAGCTTCCAGCGGAGAACAGACTACGAGCAGTACTTC CASSFQRRTDYEQYF
TRBJ2-1 NA NA TRBV9 TGTGCCAGCAGCGTAGATATGGGTGAGCAGTTCTTC CASSVDMGEQFF
TRBJ1-5 TRBD1 NA TRBV19 TGTGCCAGTAGTATAACGGACAGGGGCCGTCAGCCCCAGCATTTT CASSITDRGRQPQHF
TRBJ2-3 TRBD2 NA TRBV29-1 TGCAGCGTTGGAAATAAGCGGGGGAGGACAGATACGCAGTATTTT CSVGNKRGRTDTQYF
TRBJ2-7 TRBD1 NA TRBV7-9 TGTGCCAGCAGCTTCACCCGGGACAGCCCCTACGAGCAGTACTTC CASSFTRDSPYEQYF
TRBJ1-2 TRBD1 NA TRBV12-3/TRBV12-4 TGTGCCAGCAGTTTAGTTTTAGGGGGCGACTACACCTTC CASSLVLGGDYTF
TRBJ1-3 NA NA TRBV6-2/TRBV6-3 TGTGCCAGCAGTAGATACGGGACAAATTATGGAAACACCATATATTTT CASSRYGTNYGNTIYF
TRBJ1-2 NA NA TRBV20-1 TGCAGTGCTAGTTCCCCAGATAGGGCGGAGGGCACCTTC CSASSPDRAEGTF
TRBJ2-3 TRBD2 once TRBV5-1 TGCGCCAGCAGCCCTCTAGCGGGAGGGGCGGATACGCAGTATTTT CASSPLAGGADTQYF
TRBJ1-5 TRBD1 NA TRBV6-5 TGTGCCAGCAGTTACCAGGGGGGGCAGCCCCAGCATTTT CASSYQGGQPQHF
TRBJ2-3 TRBD2 NA TRBV28 TGTGCCAGCAGTGTTAGCGGGACCGGCACAGATACGCAGTATTTT CASSVSGTGTDTQYF
TRBJ2-7 NA NA TRBV7-8 TGTGCCAGCAGCCGGGGGTACTTCTACGAGCAGTACTTC CASSRGYFYEQYF
TRBJ2-2 NA NA TRBV7-2 TGTGCCAGCAGCTTCCCGGGGGAGTCCACCGGGGAGCTGTTTTTT CASSFPGESTGELFF
TRBJ1-1 NA NA TRBV28 TGTGCCAGCAGTGATGCAGTCAGGTTGGCTTTCTTT CASSDAVRLAFF
TRBJ1-5 NA NA TRBV29-1 TGCAGCGTCAGAGAGGACAGCAATCAGCCCCAGCATTTT CSVREDSNQPQHF
TRBJ2-1 NA NA TRBV9 TGTGCCAGCAGCGTAGTTGGGGGAGCCTACAATGAGCAGTTCTTC CASSVVGGAYNEQFF